This entry features one T cell receptor (beta chain) sequence. Its specificity is not known. CDR3 length: 17 amino acids. Trimming took 4 bases from V and 3 from J; bases not matched to a gene: 10. Germline lookup yields CDR1 SGDLS and CDR2 YYNGEE. The sample originates from a study of glioma-infiltrating T cells after dendritic cell vaccination. About the research overall: Glioblastoma patients came from Phase I and II dendritic cell vaccination trials. At biweekly intervals, patients got three intradermal dendritic cell vaccine injections. The study, taken as a whole, reports: The cohort had few patients with full blood and tumor sets.

Documented time point: after dendritic cell vaccination, including at tumor progression/relapse. PBMC were collected before vaccination, two weeks after the third vaccination, and at progression. TCRdb keeps only in-frame clones here, not all; method: immunoSEQ multiplex PCR. The sample has about 50,000 clones, approximately 87% seen once. The input for sequencing was blood, taken after dendritic cell vaccination. The chain couples TRBV9 to TRBJ2-2, with 9 bases that match TRBD1. This clonotype was obtained from a human donor with glioblastoma. The CDR3 DNA is TGTGCCAGCAGCATAGAACCACAGGGGGCTGACACCGGGGAGCTGTTTTTT. The encoded protein is CASSIEPQGADTGELFF.